These 9 T cell receptor beta chains came from one sample sequenced in a study of identical twins. From the 5' RACE reads, TCRdb called clonotypes with MiXCR, one entry per CDR3 protein. Found here are over 550,000 distinct CDR3 sequences, about 7.6% of them singletons; the top ten hold roughly 1.5%. The data were also submitted as part of a second study, on yellow fever vaccine responses in identical twins.

The sample taken for sequencing was PBMCs. The receptors originated from a woman aged 18-29 years in good health.

This clonotype was counted only a few times. The chain uses TRBV12-3 or TRBV12-4 and TRBJ2-2, with D unresolved. The CDR3 is 15 residues long. Trimming shortened V by 3 bases and J by 4 bases, and 12 bases separated the two germline ends. DNA for the CDR3: TGTGCCAGCAGTTTTGGGCAAATCGGCACCGGGGAGCTGTTTTTT. This sequence encodes CASSFGQIGTGELFF.

In its sample, this clonotype was seen a few times. This chain connects TRBV12-3 or TRBV12-4 to TRBJ2-1; the D is unclear. With 1 base removed from V and 6 bases from J, the gap between germline ends came to 10 bases. CDR3 length: 14 amino acids. The CDR3 protein is CASSLGLVPNEQFF. CDR3 nucleotide sequence: TGTGCCAGCAGTTTAGGTTTAGTTCCCAATGAGCAGTTCTTC.

This sequence joins TRBV7-2 and TRBJ2-3; TRBD2 matches at 10 bases. This CDR3 contains 17 residues. Germline CDR1 and CDR2: SGHTA and FQGNSA. The junction had 13 bases not matched to a gene; V was cut back by 5 bases and J by 5 bases. The CDR3 is CASSPPASASGRDTQYF. In DNA, the CDR3 is TGTGCCAGCAGCCCCCCGGCGTCTGCTAGCGGGAGAGATACGCAGTATTTT.

The V call is TRBV15, the J call TRBJ2-3, with 12 bases that match TRBD2. CDR1 is LNHNV and CDR2 is YYDKDF in the germline V gene (reference sequence). J lost 6 bases, V lost 1 base, and 14 bases had no gene match. The CDR3 is 19 residues long. The DNA for the CDR3 is TGTGCCACCAGCAGAGGGTTACTAGCGGGAGGCCTTAGATCGGATACGCAGTATTTT. Translation: CATSRGLLAGGLRSDTQYF. The full variable domain, completed using reference TRBV15 and TRBJ2-3, is DAMVIQNPRYQVTQFGKPVTLSCSQTLNHNVMYWYQQKSSQAPKLLFHYYDKDFNNEADTPDNFQSRRPNTSFCFLDIRSPGLGDTAMYLCATSRGLLAGGLRSDTQYFGPGTRLTVL.

The V call is TRBV20-1, the J call TRBJ2-7; 11 positions agree with TRBD1. CDR1 and CDR2 (germline): DFQATT, SNEGSKA (reference sequence). The V and J ends lost 5 bases and 7 bases, in that order; junction bases with no gene match: 19. The CDR3 runs 17 residues. DNA for the CDR3: TGCAGTGCTCCCCGGGGTGCCTCGGGACAGGGGGTCTGGGAGCAGTACTTC. Protein: CSAPRGASGQGVWEQYF.

The rearrangement links TRBV5-1 to TRBJ1-1, with 7 bases lining up with TRBD1. The CDR3 contains 14 residues. Trimming cost V 0 bases and J 6 bases; bases outside gene matches: 5. Germline assignment: CDR1 SGHRS and CDR2 YFSETQ. CDR3 sequence (DNA): TGCGCCAGCAGCTTGGACGCGACAGGGTCTGAAGCTTTCTTT. Its protein product is CASSLDATGSEAFF.

A few counts support this clonotype. The chain recombines TRBV10-3 with TRBJ1-2; a possible D gene is TRBD1 (5 bases). V lost 2 bases and J 8 bases, leaving 9 bases between the germline ends. CDR3 length: 12 amino acids. The V gene's germline CDR1 is ENHRY and CDR2 SYGVKD. Written as DNA, the CDR3 is TGTGCCATCAGTGAGGCCAGGGAGGGCTACACCTTC. It specifies CAISEAREGYTF.

This clonotype turned up a few times. The J gene is TRBJ1-4, the V gene TRBV5-6; tentative D call: TRBD1 (6 bases). Trimming left V 3 bases short and J 2 bases short, with 17 bases between. CDR1 SGHDT and CDR2 YYEEEE come from the germline V gene. The CDR3 extends over 17 amino acids. CDR3 coding DNA: TGTGCCAGCAGCTCGGAGGGGGGAAAGGAGACTAATGAAAAACTGTTTTTT. As protein: CASSSEGGKETNEKLFF.

This clonotype was seen at least ten times. This rearrangement joins TRBV10-3 to TRBJ2-2; D is possibly TRBD1 (6 bases). The CDR3 runs to 14 residues. V was clipped by 6 bases and J by 6 bases, with 14 bases between them. Germline-derived CDR1 and CDR2 are ENHRY and SYGVKD. The CDR3 sequence is CAIRGQGVSGELFF. The DNA of the CDR3 is TGTGCCATCAGGGGACAAGGGGTGTCCGGGGAGCTGTTTTTT.